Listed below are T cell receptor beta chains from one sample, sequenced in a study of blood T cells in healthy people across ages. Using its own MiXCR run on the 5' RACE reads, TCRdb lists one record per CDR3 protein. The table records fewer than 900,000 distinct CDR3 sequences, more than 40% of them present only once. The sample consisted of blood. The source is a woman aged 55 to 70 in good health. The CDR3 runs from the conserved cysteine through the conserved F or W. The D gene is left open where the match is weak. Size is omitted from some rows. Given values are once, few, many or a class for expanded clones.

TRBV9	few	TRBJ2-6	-	CASSVVGPWAGANVLTF	TGTGCCAGCAGCGTAGTGGGACCCTGGGCTGGGGCCAACGTCCTGACTTTC
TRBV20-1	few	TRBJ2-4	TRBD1	CSARVLPGQGANLAKNIQYF	TGCAGTGCTAGAGTCCTCCCGGGACAGGGGGCGAATCTAGCCAAAAACATTCAGTACTTC
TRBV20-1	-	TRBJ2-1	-	CSAREIGREQFF	TGCAGTGCTAGAGAAATCGGACGGGAGCAGTTCTTC
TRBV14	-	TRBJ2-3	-	CASSNRQTDTQYF	TGTGCCAGCAGCAACAGACAAACAGATACGCAGTATTTT
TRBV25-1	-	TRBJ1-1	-	CASRDRDTPNTEAFF	TGTGCCAGCAGAGACCGGGACACTCCGAACACTGAAGCTTTCTTT
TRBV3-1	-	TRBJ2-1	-	CASSQGVGQLRETQFF	TGTGCCAGCAGCCAAGGGGTCGGACAGTTGAGGGAGACCCAGTTCTTC
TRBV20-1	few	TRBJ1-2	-	CSARKGSGYGYTF	TGCAGTGCTAGGAAGGGGTCTGGCTATGGCTACACCTTC
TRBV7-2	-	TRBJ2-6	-	CASRRSSRSGASVLTF	TGTGCCAGCAGACGATCCAGCCGCTCTGGGGCCAGCGTCCTGACTTTC
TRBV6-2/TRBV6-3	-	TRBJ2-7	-	CASSYSTRASTPREQYF	TGTGCCAGCAGTTACTCGACCAGGGCCTCTACTCCTCGGGAGCAGTACTTC
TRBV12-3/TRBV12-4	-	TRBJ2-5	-	CASRTYQETQYF	TGTGCCAGCAGGACTTACCAAGAGACCCAGTACTTC
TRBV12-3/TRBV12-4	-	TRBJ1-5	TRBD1	CASNPTGDNQPQHF	TGTGCCAGCAACCCTACAGGGGACAATCAGCCCCAGCATTTT
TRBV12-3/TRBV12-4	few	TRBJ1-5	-	CASSFSLVSGNQPQHF	TGTGCCAGCAGTTTTAGCTTAGTTAGCGGCAATCAGCCCCAGCATTTT
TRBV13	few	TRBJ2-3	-	CASSAPSQGTDTQYF	TGTGCCAGCAGCGCCCCCTCGCAGGGCACAGATACGCAGTATTTT
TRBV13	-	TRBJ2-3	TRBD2	CASSRPASGRAADTQYF	TGTGCCAGCAGCCGGCCGGCTAGCGGGAGGGCCGCAGATACGCAGTATTTT
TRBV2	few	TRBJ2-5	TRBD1	CASIRGPGQGSEKTQYF	TGTGCCAGCATTCGAGGCCCTGGACAGGGGTCTGAAAAGACCCAGTACTTC
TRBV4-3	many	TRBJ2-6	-	CASSQDPGKRGPGANVLTF	TGCGCCAGCAGCCAAGATCCCGGGAAAAGAGGCCCTGGGGCCAACGTCCTGACTTTC
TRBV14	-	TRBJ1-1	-	CASSQEFVSEAFF	TGTGCCAGCAGCCAAGAATTCGTATCGGAAGCTTTCTTT
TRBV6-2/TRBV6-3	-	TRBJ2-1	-	CASSKAGRYNGQFF	TGTGCCAGCAGTAAGGCGGGACGCTACAATGGGCAGTTCTTC
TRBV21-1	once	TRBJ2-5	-	CASSKAPCTGGNEQYF	TGTGCCAGCAGCAAAGCACCCTGCACAGGGGGGAATGAGCAGTACTTC
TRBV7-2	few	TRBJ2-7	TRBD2	CASRSSGGASYEQYF	TGTGCCAGCAGGTCTAGCGGGGGGGCTTCCTACGAGCAGTACTTC
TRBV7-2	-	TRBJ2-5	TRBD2	CASRRGGGETQYF	TGCGCCAGCAGGCGCGGGGGAGGGGAGACCCAGTACTTC
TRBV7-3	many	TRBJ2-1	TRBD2	CASRLGGGQNNEQFF	TGTGCCAGCAGGTTGGGCGGGGGGCAGAACAATGAGCAGTTCTTC
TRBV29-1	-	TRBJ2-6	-	CSVSQSLSGANVLTF	TGCAGCGTTTCTCAGAGCCTCTCTGGGGCCAACGTCCTGACTTTC
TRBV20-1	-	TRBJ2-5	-	CSARDAGGPETQYF	TGCAGTGCTAGAGATGCGGGCGGGCCAGAGACCCAGTACTTC
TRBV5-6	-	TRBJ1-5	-	CASSHRALQPQHF	TGTGCCAGCTCACACAGGGCCCTTCAGCCCCAGCATTTT
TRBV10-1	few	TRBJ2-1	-	CASSEGDSFNEQFF	TGCGCCAGCAGTGAAGGGGACTCGTTCAATGAGCAGTTCTTC
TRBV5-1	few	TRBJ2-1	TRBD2	CASSLSPTSGFYNEQFF	TGCGCCAGCAGCTTGAGTCCGACTAGCGGATTTTACAATGAGCAGTTCTTC
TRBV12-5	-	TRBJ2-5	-	CASGPKETQYF	TGTGCTAGTGGTCCAAAAGAGACCCAGTACTTC
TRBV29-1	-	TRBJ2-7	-	CSVEGGAESSYEQYF	TGCAGCGTTGAAGGAGGAGCGGAGTCCTCCTACGAGCAGTACTTC
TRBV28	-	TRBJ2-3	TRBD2	CASVGLAGARSTDTQYF	TGTGCCAGCGTCGGACTAGCGGGAGCTCGGAGCACAGATACGCAGTATTTT
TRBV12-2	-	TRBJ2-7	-	CASRLRPRVLGEQYF	TGTGCAAGTCGCTTACGACCCAGGGTTCTGGGCGAGCAGTACTTC
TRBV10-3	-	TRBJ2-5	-	CAISEVSQETQYF	TGTGCCATCAGTGAGGTCAGCCAAGAGACCCAGTACTTC
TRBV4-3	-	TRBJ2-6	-	CASSHRQSSGANVLTF	TGCGCCAGCAGCCATAGACAGAGCTCTGGGGCCAACGTCCTGACTTTC
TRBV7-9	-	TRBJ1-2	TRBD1	CASSLLGQGHGYTF	TGTGCCAGCAGCTTATTGGGACAGGGTCATGGCTACACCTTC
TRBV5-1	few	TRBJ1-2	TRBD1	CASSLWTGLGYGYTF	TGCGCCAGCAGCTTATGGACAGGGCTTGGCTATGGCTACACCTTC
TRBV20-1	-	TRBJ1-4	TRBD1	CSAAPGQGSEKLFF	TGCAGTGCTGCTCCGGGACAGGGGAGTGAAAAACTGTTTTTT
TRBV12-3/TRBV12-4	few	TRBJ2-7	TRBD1	CASRPAGTGDEQYF	TGTGCCAGCAGACCCGCCGGGACAGGGGACGAGCAGTACTTC
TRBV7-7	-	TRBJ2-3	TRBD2	CASSSEVASGGPDTQYF	TGTGCCAGCAGCTCCGAAGTGGCTAGCGGGGGGCCCGATACGCAGTATTTT
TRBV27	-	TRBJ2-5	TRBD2	CASSSGLADAETQYF	TGTGCCAGCAGCTCGGGACTAGCGGATGCAGAGACCCAGTACTTC
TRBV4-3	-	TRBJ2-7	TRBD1	CASSQAQLPPGQGHSYEQYF	TGCGCCAGCAGCCAAGCCCAACTGCCACCGGGACAGGGCCACTCCTACGAGCAGTACTTC
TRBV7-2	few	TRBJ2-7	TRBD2	CASSPGLAPIEQYF	TGTGCCAGCAGTCCAGGACTAGCGCCCATCGAGCAGTACTTC
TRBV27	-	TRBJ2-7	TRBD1	CASSPGQYSYEQYF	TGTGCCAGCAGCCCGGGACAGTACTCCTACGAGCAGTACTTC
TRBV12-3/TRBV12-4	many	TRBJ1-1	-	CASRATGLQTEAFF	TGTGCCAGCAGAGCTACAGGGCTCCAAACTGAAGCTTTCTTT
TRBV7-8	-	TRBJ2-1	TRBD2	CASSKGLAGTRDEQFF	TGTGCCAGCAGCAAGGGACTAGCGGGAACGAGGGATGAGCAGTTCTTC
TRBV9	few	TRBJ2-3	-	CASSARPGSDTQYF	TGTGCCAGCAGCGCCCGCCCGGGATCCGATACGCAGTATTTT
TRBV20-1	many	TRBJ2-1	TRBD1	CSAPGGLEQFF	TGCAGTGCTCCAGGGGGCTTGGAGCAGTTCTTC
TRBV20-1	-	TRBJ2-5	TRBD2	CSAPRLSGRWETQYF	TGCAGTGCGCCAAGACTTAGCGGGCGCTGGGAGACCCAGTACTTC
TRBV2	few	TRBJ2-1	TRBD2	CASRLLAGVNEQFF	TGTGCCAGCAGGTTACTAGCGGGAGTGAATGAGCAGTTCTTC